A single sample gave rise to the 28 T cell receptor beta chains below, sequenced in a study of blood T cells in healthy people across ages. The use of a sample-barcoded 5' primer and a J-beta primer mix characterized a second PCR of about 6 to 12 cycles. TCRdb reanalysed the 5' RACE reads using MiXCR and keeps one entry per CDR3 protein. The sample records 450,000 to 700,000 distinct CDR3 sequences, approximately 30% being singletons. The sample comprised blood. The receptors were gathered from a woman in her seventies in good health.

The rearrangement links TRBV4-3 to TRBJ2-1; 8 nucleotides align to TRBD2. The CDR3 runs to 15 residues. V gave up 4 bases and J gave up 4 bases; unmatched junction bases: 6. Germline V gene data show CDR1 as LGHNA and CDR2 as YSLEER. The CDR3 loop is CASSPGGARYNEQFF. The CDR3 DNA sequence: TGCGCCAGCAGCCCGGGAGGGGCTAGGTACAATGAGCAGTTCTTC.

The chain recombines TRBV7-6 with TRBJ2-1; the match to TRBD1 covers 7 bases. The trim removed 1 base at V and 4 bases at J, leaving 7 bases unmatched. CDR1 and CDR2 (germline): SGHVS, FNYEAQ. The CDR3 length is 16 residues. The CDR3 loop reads CASSLERTGPYNEQFF. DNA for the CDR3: TGTGCCAGCAGCTTAGAAAGGACAGGACCTTACAATGAGCAGTTCTTC. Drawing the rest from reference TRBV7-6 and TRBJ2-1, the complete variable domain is GAGVSQSPRYKVTKRGQDVALRCDPISGHVSLYWYRQALGQGPEFLTYFNYEAQQDKSGLPNDRFSAERPEGSISTLTIQRTEQRDSAMYRCASSLERTGPYNEQFFGPGTRLTVL.

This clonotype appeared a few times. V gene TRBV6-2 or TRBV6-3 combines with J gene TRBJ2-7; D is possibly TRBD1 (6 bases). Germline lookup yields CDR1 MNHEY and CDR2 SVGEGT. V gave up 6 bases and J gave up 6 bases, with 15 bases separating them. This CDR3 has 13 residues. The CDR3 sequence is CASSTTGYREQYF. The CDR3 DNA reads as TGTGCCAGCAGCACCACAGGGTACCGCGAGCAGTACTTC.

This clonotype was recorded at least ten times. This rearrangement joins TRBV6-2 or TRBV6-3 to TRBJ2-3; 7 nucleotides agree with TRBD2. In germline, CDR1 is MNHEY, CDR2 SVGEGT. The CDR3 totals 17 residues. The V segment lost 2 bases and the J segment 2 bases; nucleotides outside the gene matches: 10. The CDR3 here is CASSYPLGTTNTDTQYF. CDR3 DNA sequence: TGTGCCAGCAGTTACCCCCTAGGGACTACAAACACAGATACGCAGTATTTT.

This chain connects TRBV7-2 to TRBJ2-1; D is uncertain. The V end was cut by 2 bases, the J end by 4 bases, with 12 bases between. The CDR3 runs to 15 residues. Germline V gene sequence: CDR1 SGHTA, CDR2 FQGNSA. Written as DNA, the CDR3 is TGTGCCAGCAGCTTAAATGCACCAGAGTACAATGAGCAGTTCTTC. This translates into CASSLNAPEYNEQFF.

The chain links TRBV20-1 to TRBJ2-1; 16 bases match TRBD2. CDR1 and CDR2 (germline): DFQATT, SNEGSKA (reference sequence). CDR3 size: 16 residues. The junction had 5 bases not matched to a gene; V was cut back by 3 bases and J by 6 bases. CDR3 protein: CSASPGTSGRANEQFF. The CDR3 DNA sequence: TGCAGTGCTAGTCCCGGGACTAGCGGGAGGGCCAATGAGCAGTTCTTC.

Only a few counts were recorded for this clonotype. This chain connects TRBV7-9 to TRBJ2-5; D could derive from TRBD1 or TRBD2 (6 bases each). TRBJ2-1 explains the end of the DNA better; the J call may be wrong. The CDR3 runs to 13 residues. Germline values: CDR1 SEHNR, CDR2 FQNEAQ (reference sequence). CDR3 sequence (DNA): TGTGCCAGCAGCTTAGGAGGGGGGATTGAGCAGTTCTTC. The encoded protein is CASSLGGGIEQFF.

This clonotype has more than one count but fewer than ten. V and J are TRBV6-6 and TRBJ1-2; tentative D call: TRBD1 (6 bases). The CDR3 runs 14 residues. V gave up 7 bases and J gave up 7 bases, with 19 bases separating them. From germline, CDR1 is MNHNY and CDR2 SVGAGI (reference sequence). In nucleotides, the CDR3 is TGTGCCAGCACCCGACTACAGGGTGCGGCTGGCTACACCTTC. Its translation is CASTRLQGAAGYTF.

CDR3 nucleotides: TGCAGTGCTAGATCCCTAGCGGGAGTAGCGGATACGCAGTATTTT. It yields the protein CSARSLAGVADTQYF. The chain carries TRBV20-1 and TRBJ2-3; the match to TRBD2 covers 10 bases. Germline CDR1 and CDR2: DFQATT and SNEGSKA (reference sequence). Germline trimming cut 2 bases from V and 6 bases from J; bases unmatched to any gene: 8. The CDR3 loop spans 15 amino acids.

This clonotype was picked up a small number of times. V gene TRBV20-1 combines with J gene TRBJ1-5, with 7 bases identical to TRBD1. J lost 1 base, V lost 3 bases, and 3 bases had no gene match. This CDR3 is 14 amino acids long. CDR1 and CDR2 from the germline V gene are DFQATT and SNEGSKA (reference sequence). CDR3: CSASDRASNQPQHF. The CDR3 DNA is TGCAGTGCTAGCGACAGGGCGAGCAATCAGCCCCAGCATTTT.

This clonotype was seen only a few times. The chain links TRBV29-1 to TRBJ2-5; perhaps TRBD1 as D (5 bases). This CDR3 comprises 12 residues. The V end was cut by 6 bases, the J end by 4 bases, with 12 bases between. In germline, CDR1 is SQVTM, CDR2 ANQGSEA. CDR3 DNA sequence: TGCAGCGTCCTTCAGGGAACAGAGACCCAGTACTTC. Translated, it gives CSVLQGTETQYF.

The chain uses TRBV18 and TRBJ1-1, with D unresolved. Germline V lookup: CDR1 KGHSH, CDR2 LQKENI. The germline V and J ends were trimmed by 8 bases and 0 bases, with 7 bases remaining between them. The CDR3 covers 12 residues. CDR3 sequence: CASRGMNTEAFF. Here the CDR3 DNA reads TGTGCCAGCCGAGGGATGAACACTGAAGCTTTCTTT.

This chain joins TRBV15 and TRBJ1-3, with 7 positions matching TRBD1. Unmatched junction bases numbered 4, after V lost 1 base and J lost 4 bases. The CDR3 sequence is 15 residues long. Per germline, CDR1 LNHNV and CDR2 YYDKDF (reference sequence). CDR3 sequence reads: CATSRVSGQGNTIYF. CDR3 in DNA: TGTGCCACCAGCAGAGTGTCGGGACAGGGAAACACCATATATTTT. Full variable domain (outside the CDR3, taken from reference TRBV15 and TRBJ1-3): DAMVIQNPRYQVTQFGKPVTLSCSQTLNHNVMYWYQQKSSQAPKLLFHYYDKDFNNEADTPDNFQSRRPNTSFCFLDIRSPGLGDTAMYLCATSRVSGQGNTIYFGEGSWLTVV.

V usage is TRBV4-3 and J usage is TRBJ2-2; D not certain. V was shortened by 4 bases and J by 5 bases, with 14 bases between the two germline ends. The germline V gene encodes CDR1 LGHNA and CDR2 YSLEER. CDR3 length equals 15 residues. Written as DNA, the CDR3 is TGCGCCAGCAGCCCCCCCCCGGGCACAACCGGGGAGCTGTTTTTT. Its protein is CASSPPPGTTGELFF.

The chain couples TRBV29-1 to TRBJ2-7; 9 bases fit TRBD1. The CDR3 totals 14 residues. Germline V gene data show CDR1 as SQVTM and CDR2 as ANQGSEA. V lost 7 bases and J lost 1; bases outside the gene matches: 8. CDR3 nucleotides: TGCAGCGCCCAGGACAGGGGAAGGTCCTACGAGCAGTACTTC. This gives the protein CSAQDRGRSYEQYF.

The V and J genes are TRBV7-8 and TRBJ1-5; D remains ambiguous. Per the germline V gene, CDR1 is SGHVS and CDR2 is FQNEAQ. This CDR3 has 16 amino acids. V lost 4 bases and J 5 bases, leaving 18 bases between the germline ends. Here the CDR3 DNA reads TGTGCCAGCAGCTCGACGCGGGGATATGACGATCAGCCCCAGCATTTT. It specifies CASSSTRGYDDQPQHF.

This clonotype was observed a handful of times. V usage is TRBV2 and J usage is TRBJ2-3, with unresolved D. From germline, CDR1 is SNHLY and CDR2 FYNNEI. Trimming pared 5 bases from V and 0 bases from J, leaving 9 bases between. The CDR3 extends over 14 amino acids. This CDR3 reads CASSRGPSTDTQYF. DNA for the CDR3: TGTGCCAGCAGTCGTGGGCCTAGCACAGATACGCAGTATTTT.

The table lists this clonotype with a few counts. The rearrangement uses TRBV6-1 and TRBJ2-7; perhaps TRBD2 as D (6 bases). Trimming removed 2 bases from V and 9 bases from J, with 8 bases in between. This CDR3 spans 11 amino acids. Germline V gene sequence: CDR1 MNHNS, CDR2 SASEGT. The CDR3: CASSEFGGQYF. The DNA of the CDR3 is TGTGCCAGCAGTGAATTCGGGGGGCAGTACTTC.

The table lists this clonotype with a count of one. The CDR3 is CASSQGPGPYGYTF. The CDR3 coding sequence is TGTGCCAGCAGCCAAGGCCCAGGGCCCTATGGCTACACCTTC. The chain uses TRBV3-1 and TRBJ1-2, with D possibly being TRBD1 (5 bases). Germline assignment: CDR1 LGHDT and CDR2 YNNKEL (reference sequence). The CDR3 loop spans 14 amino acids. With 1 base removed from V and 4 bases from J, the gap between germline ends came to 10 bases.

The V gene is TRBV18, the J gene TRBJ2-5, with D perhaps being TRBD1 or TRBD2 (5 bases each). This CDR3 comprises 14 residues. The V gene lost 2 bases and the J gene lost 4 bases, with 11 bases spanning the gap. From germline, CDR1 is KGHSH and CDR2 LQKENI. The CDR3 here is CASSPSRDAETQYF. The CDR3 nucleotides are TGTGCCAGCTCACCATCCCGGGACGCAGAGACCCAGTACTTC.

CDR3 in DNA: TGTGCCAGCAGCCAAGATTGGGGCAAGCAGTACTTC. It specifies CASSQDWGKQYF. This sequence joins TRBV3-1 and TRBJ2-7; TRBD1 is a possible D gene (5 bases). Between the trimmed V and J ends, which lost 0 bases and 8 bases, there was a span of 8 bases. From germline, CDR1 is LGHDT and CDR2 YNNKEL (reference sequence). The CDR3 has 12 residues.

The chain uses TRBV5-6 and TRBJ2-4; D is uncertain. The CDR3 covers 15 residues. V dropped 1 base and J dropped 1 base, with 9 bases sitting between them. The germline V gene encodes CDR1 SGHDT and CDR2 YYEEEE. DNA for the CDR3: TGTGCCAGCAGCTTGTCCACCGGGGCCAAAAACATTCAGTACTTC. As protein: CASSLSTGAKNIQYF.

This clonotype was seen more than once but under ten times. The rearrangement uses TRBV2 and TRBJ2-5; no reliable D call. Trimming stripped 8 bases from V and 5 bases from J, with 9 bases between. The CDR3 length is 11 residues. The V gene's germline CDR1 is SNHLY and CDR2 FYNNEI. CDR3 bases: TGTGCCAGCCAAGTTACGGAGACCCAGTACTTC. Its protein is CASQVTETQYF.

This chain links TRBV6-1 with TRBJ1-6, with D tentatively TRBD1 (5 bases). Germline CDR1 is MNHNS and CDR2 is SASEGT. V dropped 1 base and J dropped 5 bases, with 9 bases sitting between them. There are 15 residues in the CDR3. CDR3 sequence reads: CASSEVGTHNSPLHF. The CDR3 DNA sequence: TGTGCCAGCAGTGAAGTTGGGACCCATAATTCACCCCTCCACTTT.

Here the CDR3 DNA reads TGTGCCACCAGTGACTCGACAGGTTCCTACGAGCAGTACGTC. This sequence encodes CATSDSTGSYEQYV. The J gene is TRBJ2-5, the V gene TRBV24-1; D perhaps matches TRBD1 (6 bases). The closer fit of TRBJ2-7 to the DNA end suggests the J call may be wrong. Germline-derived CDR1 and CDR2 are KGHDR and SFDVKD. CDR3 length: 14 residues.

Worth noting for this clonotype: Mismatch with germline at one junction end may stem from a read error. Here the CDR3 reads CTSSFLVGQSTMNTEAFF. CDR3 nucleotides: TGTACCAGCAGTTTTTTAGTAGGGCAGAGCACAATGAACACTGAAGCTTTCTTT. V usage is TRBV12-3 or TRBV12-4 and J usage is TRBJ1-1; D call uncertain. This CDR3 comprises 18 residues.

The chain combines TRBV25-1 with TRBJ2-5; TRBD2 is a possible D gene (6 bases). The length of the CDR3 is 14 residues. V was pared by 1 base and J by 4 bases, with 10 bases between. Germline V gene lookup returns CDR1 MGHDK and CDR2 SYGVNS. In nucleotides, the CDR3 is TGTGCCAGCAGTGAATCGGGGAGGAGAGAGACCCAGTACTTC. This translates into CASSESGRRETQYF.

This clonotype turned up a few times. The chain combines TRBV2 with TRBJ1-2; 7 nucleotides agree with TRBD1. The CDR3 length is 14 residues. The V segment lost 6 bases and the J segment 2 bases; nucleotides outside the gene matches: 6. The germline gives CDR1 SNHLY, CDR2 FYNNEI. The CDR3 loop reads CASRETGHNYGYTF. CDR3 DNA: TGTGCCAGCAGGGAGACAGGGCACAACTATGGCTACACCTTC.